This record covers a single T cell receptor (beta chain). This CDR3 is built from 15 residues. After removal of 4 bases from V and 6 bases from J, the junction contained 9 bases not matched to a gene. The germline gives CDR1 MNHEY, CDR2 SVGAGI. This record comes from a study of T cell responses to AZD1222 COVID-19 vaccine. Some clones are missing from TCRdb's copy, which holds only in-frame ones; the method was immunoSEQ multiplex PCR. The sample includes tens of thousands of clones, 86% of them seen just once. This chain links TRBV6-5 with TRBJ1-1; TRBD1 matches at 9 bases. The sample consisted of peripheral blood, taken on day 0 of AZD1222 vaccination. The TCR sequence derives from an adult in good health. CDR3 DNA: TGTGCCAGCAGTTCCCGGACAGGGGAGGGGGCTGAAGCTTTCTTT. Translating gives CASSSRTGEGAEAFF.